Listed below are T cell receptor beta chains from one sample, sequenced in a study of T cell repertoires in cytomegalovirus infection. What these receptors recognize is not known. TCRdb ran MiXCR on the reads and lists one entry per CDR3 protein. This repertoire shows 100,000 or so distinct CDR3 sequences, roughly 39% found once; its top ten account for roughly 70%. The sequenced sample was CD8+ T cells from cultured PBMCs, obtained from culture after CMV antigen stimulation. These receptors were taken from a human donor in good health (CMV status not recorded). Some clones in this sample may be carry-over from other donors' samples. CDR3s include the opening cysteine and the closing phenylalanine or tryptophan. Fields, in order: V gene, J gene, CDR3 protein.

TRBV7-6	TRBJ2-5	CASSFLEGGGGETQYF
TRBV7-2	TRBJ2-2	CASSLLASTGELFF
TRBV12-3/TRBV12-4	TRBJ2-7	CASSPTGGAINEQYF
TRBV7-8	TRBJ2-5	CASSSTGGGGIQETQYF
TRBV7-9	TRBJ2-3	CASSLLGQEADTQYF
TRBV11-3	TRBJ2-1	CASSFQGAEGLNEQFF
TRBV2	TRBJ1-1	CASSVGDTEAFF
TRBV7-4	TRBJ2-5	CASGEALAGRQETQYF
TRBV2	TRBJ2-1	CASSFRQGADNEQFF
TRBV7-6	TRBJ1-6	CASSLGRVAYNSPLHF
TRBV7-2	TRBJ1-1	CASSPYRDRGTEAFF
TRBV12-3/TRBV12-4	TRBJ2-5	CASAFFGSNQETQYF
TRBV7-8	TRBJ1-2	CASSSGQGDYGYTF
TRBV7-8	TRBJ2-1	CASSPLAGGRNEQFF
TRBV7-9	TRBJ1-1	CASTQGGEAFF
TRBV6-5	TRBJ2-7	CASSYSSSSYEQYF
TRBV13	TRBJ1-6	CASSLADPAAYGSPLHF
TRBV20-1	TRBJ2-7	CSATSQTGVYEQYF
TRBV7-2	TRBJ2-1	CASSLEAVHEQFF
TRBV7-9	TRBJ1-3	CASSFVPGQVPGNTIYF
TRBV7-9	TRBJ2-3	CASSLVGGSSTDTQYF
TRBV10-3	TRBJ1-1	CAITPDRATEAFF
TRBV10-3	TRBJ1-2	CAISDPGTQGGYTF
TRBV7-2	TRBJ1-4	CASSHTGATNEKLFF
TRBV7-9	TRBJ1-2	CASSLDASLGYTF
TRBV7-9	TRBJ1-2	CASSLDGDYTF
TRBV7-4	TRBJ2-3	CASSATGSGLGTDTQYF
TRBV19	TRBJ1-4	CASSIHGKLFF
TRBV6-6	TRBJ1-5	CASSQTGVGNQPQHF
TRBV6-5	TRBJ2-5	CASSYSMILPGETQYF
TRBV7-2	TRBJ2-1	CASSLSGRGLYNEQFF
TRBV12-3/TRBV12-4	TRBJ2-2	CASSFFNLGTGELFF
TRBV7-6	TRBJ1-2	CASSEEGTVHGYTF
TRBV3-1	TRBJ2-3	CASSPENTDTQYF
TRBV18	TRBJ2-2	CASSPEPGGGELFF
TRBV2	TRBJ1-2	CASSSDRFANYGYTF
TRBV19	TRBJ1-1	CASCDILNTEAFF
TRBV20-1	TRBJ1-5	CSARETVAQPQHF
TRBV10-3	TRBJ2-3	CAISESDGGDTQYF
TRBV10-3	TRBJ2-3	CAISGTSGVTDTQYF
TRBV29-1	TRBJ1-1	CSAGAGTVNTEAFF
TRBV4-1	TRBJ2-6	CASSQDVRGSGANVLTF
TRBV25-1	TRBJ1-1	CASSESYRMNTEAFF
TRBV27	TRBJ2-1	CASKTNVPGVDSSYNEQFF